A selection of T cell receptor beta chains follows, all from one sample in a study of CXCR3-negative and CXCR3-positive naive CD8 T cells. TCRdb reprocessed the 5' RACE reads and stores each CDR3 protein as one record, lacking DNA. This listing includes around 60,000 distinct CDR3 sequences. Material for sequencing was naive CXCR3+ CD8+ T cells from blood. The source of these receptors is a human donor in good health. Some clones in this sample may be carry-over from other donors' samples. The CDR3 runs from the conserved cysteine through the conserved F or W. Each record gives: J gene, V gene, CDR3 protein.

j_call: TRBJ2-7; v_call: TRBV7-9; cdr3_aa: CASSYSHEQYF
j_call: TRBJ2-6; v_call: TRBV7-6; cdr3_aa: CASSPLGANVLTF
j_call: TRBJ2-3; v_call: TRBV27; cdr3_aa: CASSLWESRDTQYF
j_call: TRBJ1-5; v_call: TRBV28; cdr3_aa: CASSFRTGLGNQPQHF
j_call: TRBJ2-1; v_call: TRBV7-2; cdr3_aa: CASSLGVIGGLEQFF
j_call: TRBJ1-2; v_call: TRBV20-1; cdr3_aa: CSARGGHLDYGYTF
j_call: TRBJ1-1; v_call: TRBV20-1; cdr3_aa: CSARSPRGNTEAFF
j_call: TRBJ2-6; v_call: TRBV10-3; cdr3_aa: CAISVGVFSGANVLTF
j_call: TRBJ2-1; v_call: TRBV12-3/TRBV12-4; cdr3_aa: CASSLGGTSNEQFF
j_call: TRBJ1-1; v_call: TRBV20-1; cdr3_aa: CSARPTGITEAFF
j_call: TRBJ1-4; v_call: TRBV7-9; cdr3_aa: CASSLAPSEKLFF
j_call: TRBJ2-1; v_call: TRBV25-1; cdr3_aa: CASSEFGSRYNEQFF
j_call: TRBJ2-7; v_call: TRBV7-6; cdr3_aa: CASSPSEWGREYEQYF
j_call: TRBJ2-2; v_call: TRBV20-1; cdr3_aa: CSARDLRTSNTGELFF
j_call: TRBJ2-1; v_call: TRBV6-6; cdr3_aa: CASSYSRSLGGENEQFF